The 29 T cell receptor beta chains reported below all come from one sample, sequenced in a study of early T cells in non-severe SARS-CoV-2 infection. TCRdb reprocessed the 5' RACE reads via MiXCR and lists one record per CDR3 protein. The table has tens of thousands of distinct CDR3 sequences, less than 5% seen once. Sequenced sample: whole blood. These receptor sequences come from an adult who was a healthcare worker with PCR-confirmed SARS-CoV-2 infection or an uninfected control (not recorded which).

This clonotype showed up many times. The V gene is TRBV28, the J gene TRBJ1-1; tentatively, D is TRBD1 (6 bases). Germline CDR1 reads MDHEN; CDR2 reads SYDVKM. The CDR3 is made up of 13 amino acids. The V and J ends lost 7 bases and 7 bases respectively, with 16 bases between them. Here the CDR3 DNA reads TGTGCCAGCATGCTTCCGGGGGCTGATGAAGCTTTCTTT. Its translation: CASMLPGADEAFF.

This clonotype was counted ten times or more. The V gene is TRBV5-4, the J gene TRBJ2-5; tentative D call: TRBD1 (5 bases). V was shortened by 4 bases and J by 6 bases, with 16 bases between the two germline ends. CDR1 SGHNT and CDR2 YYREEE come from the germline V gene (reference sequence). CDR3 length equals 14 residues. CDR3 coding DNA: TGTGCCAGCAGCCTGGACACGAAGGGGAAGACCCAGTACTTC. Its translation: CASSLDTKGKTQYF.

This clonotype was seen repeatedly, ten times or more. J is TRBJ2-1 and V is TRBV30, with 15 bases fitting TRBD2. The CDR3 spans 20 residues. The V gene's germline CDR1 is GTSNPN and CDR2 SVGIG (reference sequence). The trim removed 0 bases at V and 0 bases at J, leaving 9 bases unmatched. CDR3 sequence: CAWSVWGLAGGGGSYNEQFF. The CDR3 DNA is TGTGCCTGGAGTGTTTGGGGACTAGCGGGAGGTGGGGGCTCCTACAATGAGCAGTTCTTC.

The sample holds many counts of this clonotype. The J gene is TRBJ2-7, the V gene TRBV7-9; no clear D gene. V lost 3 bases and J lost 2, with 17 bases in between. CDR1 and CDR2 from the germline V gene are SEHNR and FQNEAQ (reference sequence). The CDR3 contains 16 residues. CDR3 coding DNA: TGTGCCAGCAGCTTCCTTGCACAGACGCATACCTACGAGCAGTACTTC. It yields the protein CASSFLAQTHTYEQYF.

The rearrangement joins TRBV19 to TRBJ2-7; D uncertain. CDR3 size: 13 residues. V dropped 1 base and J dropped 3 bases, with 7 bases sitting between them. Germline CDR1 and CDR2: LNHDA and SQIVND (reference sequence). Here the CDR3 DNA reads TGTGCCAGTAGTATAGGACTGGGCTACGAGCAGTACTTC. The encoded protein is CASSIGLGYEQYF.

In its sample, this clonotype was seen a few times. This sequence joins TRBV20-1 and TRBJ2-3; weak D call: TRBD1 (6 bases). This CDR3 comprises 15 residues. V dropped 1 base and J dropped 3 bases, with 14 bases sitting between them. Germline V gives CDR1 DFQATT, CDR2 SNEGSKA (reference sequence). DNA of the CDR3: TGCAGTGCTAGAGCCACAGGGTTTATGACAGATACGCAGTATTTT. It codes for CSARATGFMTDTQYF.

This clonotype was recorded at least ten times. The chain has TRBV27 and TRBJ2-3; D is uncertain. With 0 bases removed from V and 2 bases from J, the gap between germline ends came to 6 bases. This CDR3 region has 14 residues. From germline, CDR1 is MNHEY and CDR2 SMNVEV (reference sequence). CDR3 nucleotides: TGTGCCAGCAGTTTATCGCGAGCCACAGATACGCAGTATTTT. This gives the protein CASSLSRATDTQYF.

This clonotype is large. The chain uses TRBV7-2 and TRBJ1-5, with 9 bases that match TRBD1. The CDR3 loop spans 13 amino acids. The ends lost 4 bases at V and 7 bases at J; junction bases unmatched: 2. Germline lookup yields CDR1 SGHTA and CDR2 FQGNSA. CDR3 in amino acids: CASSSQGAQPQHF. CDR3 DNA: TGTGCCAGCAGCTCACAGGGGGCACAGCCCCAGCATTTT.

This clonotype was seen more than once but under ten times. The CDR3: CASSLGTPSSYNEQFF. The CDR3 bases are TGTGCCAGCTCACTTGGGACACCAAGCTCCTACAATGAGCAGTTCTTC. The V and J genes are TRBV18 and TRBJ2-1; tentatively, D is TRBD1 (6 bases). The CDR3 spans 16 residues. The V end lost 4 bases, the J end lost 0 bases, and 13 bases lay between the germline ends. Germline loops: CDR1 KGHSH, CDR2 LQKENI.

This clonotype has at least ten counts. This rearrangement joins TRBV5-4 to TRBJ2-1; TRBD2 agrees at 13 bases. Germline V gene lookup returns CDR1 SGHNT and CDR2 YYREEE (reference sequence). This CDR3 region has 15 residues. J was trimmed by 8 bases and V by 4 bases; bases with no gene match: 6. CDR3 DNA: TGTGCCAGCAGCCCCGGGACTAGCGGGAACCATGAGCAGTTCTTC. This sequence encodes CASSPGTSGNHEQFF. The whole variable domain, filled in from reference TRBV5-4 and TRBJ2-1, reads ETGVTQSPTHLIKTRGQQVTLRCSSQSGHNTVSWYQQALGQGPQFIFQYYREEENGRGNFPPRFSGLQFPNYSSELNVNALELDDSALYLCASSPGTSGNHEQFFGPGTRLTVL.

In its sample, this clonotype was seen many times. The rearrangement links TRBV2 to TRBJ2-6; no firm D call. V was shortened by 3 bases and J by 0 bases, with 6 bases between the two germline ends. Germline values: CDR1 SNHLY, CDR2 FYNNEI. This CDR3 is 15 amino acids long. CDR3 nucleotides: TGTGCCAGCAGTGAGGTACACTCTGGGGCCAACGTCCTGACTTTC. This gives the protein CASSEVHSGANVLTF.

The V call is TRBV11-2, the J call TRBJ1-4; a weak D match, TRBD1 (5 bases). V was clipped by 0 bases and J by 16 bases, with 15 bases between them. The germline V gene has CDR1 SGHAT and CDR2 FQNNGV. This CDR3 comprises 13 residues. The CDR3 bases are TGTGCCAGCAGCTTAGAATCGGCGGGGCAGAGGTTTTTT. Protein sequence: CASSLESAGQRFF. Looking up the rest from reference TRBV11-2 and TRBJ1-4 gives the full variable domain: EAGVAQSPRYKIIEKRQSVAFWCNPISGHATLYWYQQILGQGPKLLIQFQNNGVVDDSQLPKDRFSAERLKGVDSTLKIQPAKLEDSAVYLCASSLESAGQRFFGSGTQLSVL.

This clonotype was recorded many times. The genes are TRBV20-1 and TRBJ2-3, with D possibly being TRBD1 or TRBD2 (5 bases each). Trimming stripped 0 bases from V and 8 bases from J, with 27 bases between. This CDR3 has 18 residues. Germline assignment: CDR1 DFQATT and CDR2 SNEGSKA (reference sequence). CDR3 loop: CSAREPPGTGLMRSTQYF. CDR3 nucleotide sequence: TGCAGTGCTAGAGAGCCCCCGGGAACAGGTCTTATGCGGAGTACGCAGTATTTT.

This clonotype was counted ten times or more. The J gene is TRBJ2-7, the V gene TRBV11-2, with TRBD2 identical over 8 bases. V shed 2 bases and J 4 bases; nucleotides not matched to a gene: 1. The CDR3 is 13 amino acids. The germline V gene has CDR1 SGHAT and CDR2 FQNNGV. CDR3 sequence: CASSLSGGYEQYF. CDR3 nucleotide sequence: TGTGCCAGCAGCTTATCGGGGGGGTACGAGCAGTACTTC.

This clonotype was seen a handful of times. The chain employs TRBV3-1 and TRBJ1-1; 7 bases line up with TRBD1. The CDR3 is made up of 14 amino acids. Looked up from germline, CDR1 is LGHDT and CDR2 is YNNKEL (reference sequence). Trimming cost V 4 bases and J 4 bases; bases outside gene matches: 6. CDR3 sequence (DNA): TGTGCCAGCAGCCGAGCCGACAGGGTCACTGAAGCTTTCTTT. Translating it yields CASSRADRVTEAFF.

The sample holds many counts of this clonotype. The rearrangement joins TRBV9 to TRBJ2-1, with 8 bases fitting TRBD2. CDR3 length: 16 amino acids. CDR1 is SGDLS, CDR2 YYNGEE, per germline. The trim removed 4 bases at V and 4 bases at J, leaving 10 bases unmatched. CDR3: CASSPQAGAGYNEQFF. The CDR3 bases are TGTGCCAGCAGCCCGCAAGCGGGAGCAGGGTACAATGAGCAGTTCTTC.

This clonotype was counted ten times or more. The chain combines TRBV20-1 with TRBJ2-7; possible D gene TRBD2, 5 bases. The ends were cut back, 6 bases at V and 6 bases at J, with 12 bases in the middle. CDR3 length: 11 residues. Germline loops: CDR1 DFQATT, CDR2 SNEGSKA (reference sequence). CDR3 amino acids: CSASVAREQYF. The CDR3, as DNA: TGCAGTGCGAGTGTAGCGCGCGAGCAGTACTTC.

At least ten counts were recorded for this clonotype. CDR3 DNA sequence: TGTGCCAGCAGCTTAGCGGGCAGGGGCGCTGAAGCTTTCTTT. Residues: CASSLAGRGAEAFF. The V call is TRBV7-9, the J call TRBJ1-1, with D tentatively TRBD1 (6 bases). V shed 0 bases and J shed 6 bases, with 11 bases lying between them. CDR1 and CDR2 (germline): SEHNR, FQNEAQ (reference sequence). The CDR3 extends over 14 amino acids.

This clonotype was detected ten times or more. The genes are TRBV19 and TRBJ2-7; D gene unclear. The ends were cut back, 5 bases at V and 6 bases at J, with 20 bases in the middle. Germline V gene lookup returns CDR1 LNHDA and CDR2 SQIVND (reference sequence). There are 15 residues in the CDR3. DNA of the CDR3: TGTGCCAGTAGTGTCCAGACTGGCCTCTTGGGCGAGCAGTACTTC. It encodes CASSVQTGLLGEQYF. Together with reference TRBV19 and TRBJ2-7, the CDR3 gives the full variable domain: DGGITQSPKYLFRKEGQNVTLSCEQNLNHDAMYWYRQDPGQGLRLIYYSQIVNDFQKGDIAEGYSVSREKKESFPLTVTSAQKNPTAFYLCASSVQTGLLGEQYFGPGTRLTVT.

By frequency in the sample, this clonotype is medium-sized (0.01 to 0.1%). The CDR3 nucleotides read TGCAGCGTTCGGGGGGCTCGTTATGGCTACACCTTC. It translates to CSVRGARYGYTF. V and J are TRBV29-1 and TRBJ1-2; D perhaps matches TRBD1 (6 bases). The CDR3 runs 12 residues. V lost 5 bases and J lost 5, with 12 bases in between. Looked up from germline, CDR1 is SQVTM and CDR2 is ANQGSEA.

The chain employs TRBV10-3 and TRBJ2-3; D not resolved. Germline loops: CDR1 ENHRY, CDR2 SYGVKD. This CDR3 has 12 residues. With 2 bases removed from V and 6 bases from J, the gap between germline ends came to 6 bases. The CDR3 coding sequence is TGTGCCATCAGTGAGCAGACGGATACGCAGTATTTT. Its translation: CAISEQTDTQYF.

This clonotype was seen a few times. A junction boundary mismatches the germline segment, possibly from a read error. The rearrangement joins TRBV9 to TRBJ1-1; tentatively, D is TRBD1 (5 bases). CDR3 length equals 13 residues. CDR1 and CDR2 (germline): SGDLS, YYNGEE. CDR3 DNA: TGTGCCAGCAGGCGGCAGGGCGACACTGAAGTTTTCTTT. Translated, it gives CASRRQGDTEVFF.

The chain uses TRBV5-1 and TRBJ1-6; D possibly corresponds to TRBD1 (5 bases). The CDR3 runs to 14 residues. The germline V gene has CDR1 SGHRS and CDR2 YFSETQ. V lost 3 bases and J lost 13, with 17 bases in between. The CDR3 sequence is CASSSPGTPGPLHF. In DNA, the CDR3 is TGCGCCAGCAGCTCCCCTGGGACTCCTGGGCCCCTCCACTTT.

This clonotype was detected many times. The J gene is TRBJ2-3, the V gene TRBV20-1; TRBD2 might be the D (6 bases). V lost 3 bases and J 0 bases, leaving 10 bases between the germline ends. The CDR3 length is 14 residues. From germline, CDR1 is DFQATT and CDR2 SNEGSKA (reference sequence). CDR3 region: CSASREPSTDTQYF. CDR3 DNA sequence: TGCAGTGCTAGCCGGGAGCCTAGCACAGATACGCAGTATTTT.

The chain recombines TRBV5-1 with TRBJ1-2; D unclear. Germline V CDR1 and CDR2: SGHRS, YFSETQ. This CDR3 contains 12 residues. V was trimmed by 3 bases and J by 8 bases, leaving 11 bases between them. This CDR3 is CASSSSGGGYTF. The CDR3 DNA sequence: TGCGCCAGCAGCTCCTCAGGAGGCGGCTACACCTTC.

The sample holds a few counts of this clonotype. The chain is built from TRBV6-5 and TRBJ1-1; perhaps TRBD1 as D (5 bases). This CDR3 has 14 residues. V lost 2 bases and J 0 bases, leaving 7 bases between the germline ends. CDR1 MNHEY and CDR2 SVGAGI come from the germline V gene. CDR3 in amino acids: CASSYGAMNTEAFF. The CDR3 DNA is TGTGCCAGCAGTTACGGGGCGATGAACACTGAAGCTTTCTTT.

In DNA, the CDR3 is TGTGCCAGCAGCTTTACAGGGGAGGTCTACGAGCAGTACTTC. Translating it yields CASSFTGEVYEQYF. V usage is TRBV28 and J usage is TRBJ2-7, with D possibly being TRBD1 (7 bases). V lost 6 bases and J lost 3, with 15 bases in between. The CDR3 spans 14 residues. CDR1 and CDR2 (germline): MDHEN, SYDVKM.

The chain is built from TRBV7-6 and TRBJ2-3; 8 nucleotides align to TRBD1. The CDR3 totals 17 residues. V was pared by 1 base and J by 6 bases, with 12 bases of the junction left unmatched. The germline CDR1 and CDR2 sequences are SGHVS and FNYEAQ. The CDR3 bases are TGTGCCAGCAGCTTAGTACTTCCCGGGACAGGTTTTGATACGCAGTATTTT. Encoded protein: CASSLVLPGTGFDTQYF.

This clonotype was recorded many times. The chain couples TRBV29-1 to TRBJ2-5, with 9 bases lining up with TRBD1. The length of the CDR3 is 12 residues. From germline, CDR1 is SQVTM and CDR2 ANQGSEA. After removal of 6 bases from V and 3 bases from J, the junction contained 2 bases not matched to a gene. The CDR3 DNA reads TGCAGCGTCGGACAGGGGAAAGAGACCCAGTACTTC. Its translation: CSVGQGKETQYF.